The 4 T cell receptor beta chains given below trace back to one sample, sequenced in a study of technical replicates of blood from several donors. TCRdb keeps only in-frame clones here, not all; method: immunoSEQ multiplex PCR. The sample carries some 70,000 clones, roughly 90% recorded once. Sequences were obtained from PBMCs. These TCRs come from a human donor in good health. Some clones in this sample may be carry-over from other donors' samples.

V is TRBV6-5 and J is TRBJ2-5; D is ambiguous. With 0 bases removed from V and 5 bases from J, the gap between germline ends came to 7 bases. Germline V gene sequence: CDR1 MNHEY, CDR2 SVGAGI. This CDR3 contains 13 residues. The CDR3: CASSYSPGETQYF. The DNA of the CDR3 is TGTGCCAGCAGTTACTCGCCCGGGGAGACCCAGTACTTC.

The rearrangement joins TRBV5-1 to TRBJ2-3, with TRBD2 matching 8 bases. Germline V gives CDR1 SGHRS, CDR2 YFSETQ. The CDR3 contains 15 residues. V was pared by 3 bases and J by 4 bases, with 7 bases of the junction left unmatched. This CDR3 is CASSSSGSGADTQYF. The CDR3 DNA reads as TGCGCCAGCAGCTCCAGCGGGAGTGGTGCAGATACGCAGTATTTT. The full variable domain, completed using reference TRBV5-1 and TRBJ2-3, is KAGVTQTPRYLIKTRGQQVTLSCSPISGHRSVSWYQQTPGQGLQFLFEYFSETQRNKGNFPGRFSGRQFSNSRSEMNVSTLELGDSALYLCASSSSGSGADTQYFGPGTRLTVL.

The chain combines TRBV18 with TRBJ1-1, with 9 bases identical to TRBD1. V lost 0 bases, J lost 4 bases, and 3 bases stayed unmatched. Germline assignment: CDR1 KGHSH and CDR2 LQKENI. The CDR3 is 15 residues long. The CDR3 spells CASSPPGQGFTEAFF. The CDR3, as DNA: TGTGCCAGCTCACCACCGGGACAGGGTTTCACTGAAGCTTTCTTT.

This clone is a singleton in its sample. The chain is built from TRBV6-5 and TRBJ2-5; D perhaps matches TRBD2 (5 bases). Between the trimmed V and J ends, which lost 4 bases and 1 base, there was a span of 10 bases. The CDR3 sequence is 14 residues long. Germline CDR1 is MNHEY and CDR2 is SVGAGI. The DNA of the CDR3 is TGTGCCAGCAGTTCCACGGGAATCCAAGAGACCCAGTACTTC. It encodes CASSSTGIQETQYF.